These 10 T cell receptor beta chains were sequenced from one sample in a study of blood T cell repertoires in COVID-19. The assay was immunoSEQ multiplex PCR, and TCRdb's table has in-frame clones only and misses some. The data contain 200,000 to 300,000 clones, around 84% of them singletons. The sequencing sample was made of peripheral blood. The receptors originated from a woman between 65 and 79 years old with active or convalescent COVID-19.

This rearrangement joins TRBV11-2 to TRBJ2-6; 7 nucleotides agree with TRBD1. The germline gives CDR1 SGHAT, CDR2 FQNNGV. V trimming: 5 bases; J trimming: 7 bases; junction bases outside the gene matches: 5. This CDR3 is built from 14 residues. CDR3 loop: CASSPTGRANVLTF. The CDR3 DNA sequence: TGTGCCAGCAGCCCGACAGGGAGAGCCAACGTCCTGACTTTC.

The chain is built from TRBV29-1 and TRBJ2-7, with 12 bases that match TRBD2. V lost 6 bases, J lost 4 bases, and 7 bases stayed unmatched. The CDR3 sequence is 14 residues long. The V gene's germline CDR1 is SQVTM and CDR2 ANQGSEA. The CDR3 loop reads CSVALAGGPYEQYF. The CDR3 DNA reads as TGCAGCGTGGCCCTAGCGGGGGGGCCTTACGAGCAGTACTTC.

The CDR3 loop is CASSVLAGGGDTQYF. CDR3 DNA sequence: TGTGCCAGCAGCGTACTAGCGGGGGGTGGAGATACGCAGTATTTT. J is TRBJ2-3 and V is TRBV9; 11 bases agree with TRBD2. Per germline, CDR1 SGDLS and CDR2 YYNGEE. After removal of 1 base from V and 5 bases from J, the junction contained 3 bases not matched to a gene. The CDR3 extends over 15 amino acids.

The genes are TRBV7-2 and TRBJ1-4; D is perhaps TRBD1 (5 bases). The V gene lost 5 bases and the J gene lost 2 bases, with 12 bases spanning the gap. The CDR3 is 15 residues long. CDR1 and CDR2 from the germline V gene are SGHTA and FQGNSA. The CDR3 is CASSTQGGTNEKLFF. In DNA, the CDR3 is TGTGCCAGCAGCACTCAGGGTGGTACTAATGAAAAACTGTTTTTT.

The chain couples TRBV10-1 to TRBJ2-7; D not resolved. This CDR3 comprises 12 residues. Per germline, CDR1 WNHNN and CDR2 SYGVQD (reference sequence). Trimming removed 3 bases from V and 4 bases from J, with 7 bases in between. CDR3 residues: CASSDGWYEQYF. Written as DNA, the CDR3 is TGCGCCAGCAGTGACGGTTGGTACGAGCAGTACTTC.

The chain employs TRBV6-6 and TRBJ1-3, with D tentatively TRBD1 (5 bases). This CDR3 is built from 14 residues. Germline CDR1 MNHNY, CDR2 SVGAGI (reference sequence). V lost 6 bases and J lost 0, with 9 bases in between. CDR3 in DNA: TGTGCCAGCAGCCTACAGGCCTCTGGAAACACCATATATTTT. Amino acids: CASSLQASGNTIYF.

CDR3 residues: CASSRGQGNEQYF. The DNA of the CDR3 is TGTGCCAGCAGCCGCGGACAGGGGAACGAGCAGTACTTC. The J gene is TRBJ2-7, the V gene TRBV7-8, with 9 bases matching TRBD1. Per the germline V gene, CDR1 is SGHVS and CDR2 is FQNEAQ. The CDR3 has 13 residues. V lost 5 bases, J lost 5 bases, and 4 bases stayed unmatched.

The chain is built from TRBV4-1 and TRBJ1-6; D remains unclear. This CDR3 spans 16 amino acids. V dropped 0 bases and J dropped 7 bases, with 13 bases sitting between them. Germline CDR1 reads MGHRA; CDR2 reads YSYEKL. CDR3 sequence (DNA): TGCGCCAGCAGCCAAGATTTGAGCAGCAGGAATTCACCCCTCCACTTT. Translating it yields CASSQDLSSRNSPLHF.

This clone was counted between two and nine times. The V call is TRBV19, the J call TRBJ1-6, with D uncertain. Germline lookup yields CDR1 LNHDA and CDR2 SQIVND (reference sequence). The length of the CDR3 is 16 residues. Deletions cut 0 bases from V and 11 bases from J, with 17 bases between. DNA of the CDR3: TGTGCCAGTAGTATAGATCCCCAATCTAATCGGGCACCCCTCCACTTT. It is translated as CASSIDPQSNRAPLHF.

This chain links TRBV24-1 with TRBJ2-2; D possibly corresponds to TRBD1 (6 bases). Between the trimmed V and J ends, which lost 4 bases and 6 bases, there was a span of 23 bases. Germline CDR1 is KGHDR and CDR2 is SFDVKD. This CDR3 comprises 18 residues. CDR3 coding DNA: TGTGCCACCAGTGAAAGTACAGGGTACATCGGCTTCGCCGGGGAGCTGTTTTTT. It specifies CATSESTGYIGFAGELFF.